This T cell receptor beta chain was sequenced during a study of shared clonotypes between healthy human individuals. Study-wide findings and caveats: Despite large depth, sorted-subset datasets appeared incompletely sequenced.

V was trimmed by 7 bases and J by 8 bases, leaving 17 bases between them. CDR1 LNHDA and CDR2 SQIVND come from the germline V gene (reference sequence). The CDR3 covers 13 residues. Clones were sequenced by immunoSEQ multiplex PCR, and TCRdb holds only the in-frame ones, with some missing. The sample records approximately 600,000 clones, approximately 95% being singletons. Comments on this clone: The antigen is undetermined.

The naive CD8 subset, CD45RO-negative cells positively selected for CCR7, excluded terminally differentiated effector memory CD45RA+ cells. This sequence joins TRBV19 and TRBJ1-1, with D possibly matching TRBD1 (6 bases). The material sequenced was naive CD8+ T cells sorted from blood. The receptor's source is a woman between 25 and 40 years old in good health. CDR3 DNA sequence: TGTGCCAGTACCAGATTGGGGGCGCGGGAAGCTTTCTTT. This gives the protein CASTRLGAREAFF.